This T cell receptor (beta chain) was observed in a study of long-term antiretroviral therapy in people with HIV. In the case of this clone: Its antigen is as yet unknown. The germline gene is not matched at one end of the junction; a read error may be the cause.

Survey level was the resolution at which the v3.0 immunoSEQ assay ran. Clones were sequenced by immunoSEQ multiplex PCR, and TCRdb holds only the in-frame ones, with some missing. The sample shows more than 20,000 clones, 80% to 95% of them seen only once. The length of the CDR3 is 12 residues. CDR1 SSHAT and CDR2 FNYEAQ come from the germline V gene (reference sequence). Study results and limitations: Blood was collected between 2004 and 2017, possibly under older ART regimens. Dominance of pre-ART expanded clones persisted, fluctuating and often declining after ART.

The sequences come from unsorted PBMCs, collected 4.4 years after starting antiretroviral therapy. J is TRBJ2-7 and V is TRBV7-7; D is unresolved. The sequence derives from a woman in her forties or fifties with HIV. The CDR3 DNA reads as TGTGCTAGCAGCTTAGCAGTCTACGAGCAGTACTTC. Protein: CASSLAVYEQYF.